Following are 18 T cell receptor beta chains from one sample sequenced in a study of shared clonotypes between healthy human individuals. Sequencing used immunoSEQ multiplex PCR; TCRdb keeps in-frame clones, though not all of them. The repertoire holds roughly 2 million clones, with more than 90% as singletons. Source material: naive CD4+ T cells sorted from blood. Subset indicated: CD45RA+ positively selected. The source of these receptors is a man between 18 and 29 years old in good health.

V gene TRBV7-9 combines with J gene TRBJ2-3, with D possibly being TRBD2 (5 bases). CDR1 is SEHNR, CDR2 FQNEAQ, per germline (reference sequence). V lost 5 bases, J lost 3 bases, and 15 bases lay in between. This CDR3 spans 15 amino acids. The CDR3 bases are TGTGCCAGCAGCGGCCGGGAACTAGGGACAGATACGCAGTATTTT. This gives the protein CASSGRELGTDTQYF.

The chain has TRBV4-1 and TRBJ2-7; 7 nucleotides match TRBD1. CDR3 length: 14 residues. V was pared by 0 bases and J by 2 bases, with 1 base of the junction left unmatched. Germline-derived CDR1 and CDR2 are MGHRA and YSYEKL. The CDR3 coding sequence is TGCGCCAGCAGCCAAGAGACAGGGACCTACGAGCAGTACTTC. This codes for CASSQETGTYEQYF.

This clone was picked up a small number of times. This rearrangement joins TRBV10-3 to TRBJ1-1; unclear D gene. Germline CDR1 and CDR2: ENHRY and SYGVKD. The CDR3 length is 13 residues. Between the trimmed V and J ends, which lost 6 bases and 0 bases, there was a span of 8 bases. The CDR3 coding sequence is TGTGCCATCAGGGAGACGGTGAACACTGAAGCTTTCTTT. It is translated as CAIRETVNTEAFF.

The chain employs TRBV5-4 and TRBJ2-2; 9 bases fit TRBD2. The CDR3 consists of 16 residues. V was pared by 0 bases and J by 6 bases, with 6 bases of the junction left unmatched. Germline V CDR1 and CDR2: SGHNT, YYREEE (reference sequence). The CDR3 nucleotides read TGTGCCAGCAGCTTGGGAACCCTAGCGGGATCCGGGGAGCTGTTTTTT. Residues: CASSLGTLAGSGELFF.

J is TRBJ1-1 and V is TRBV5-1; D perhaps matches TRBD1 (6 bases). CDR1 is SGHRS and CDR2 is YFSETQ in the germline V gene. Deletions cut 1 base from V and 3 bases from J, with 13 bases between. This CDR3 comprises 15 residues. The CDR3 here is CASSLHQGWDTEAFF. In DNA form, the CDR3 reads TGCGCCAGCAGCTTGCATCAGGGGTGGGACACTGAAGCTTTCTTT.

This chain connects TRBV7-2 to TRBJ2-1; 9 bases are a match to TRBD2. Trimming took 5 bases from V and 8 from J; bases not matched to a gene: 10. The CDR3 runs 15 residues. CDR1 and CDR2 (germline): SGHTA, FQGNSA. Here the CDR3 DNA reads TGTGCCAGCAGCCCCCGCAGCGGGAGGTTCGATGAGCAGTTCTTC. This translates into CASSPRSGRFDEQFF.

The chain is built from TRBV13 and TRBJ1-4; perhaps TRBD1 as D (5 bases). Germline V lookup: CDR1 PRHDT, CDR2 FYEKMQ (reference sequence). This CDR3 comprises 14 residues. Trimming removed 2 bases from V and 4 bases from J, with 8 bases in between. The CDR3 reads CASSLRRGNEKLFF. CDR3 sequence (DNA): TGTGCCAGCAGCTTAAGGAGGGGTAATGAAAAACTGTTTTTT.

This rearrangement joins TRBV4-1 to TRBJ1-5, with 10 positions matching TRBD1. Germline-derived CDR1 and CDR2 are MGHRA and YSYEKL. The junction had 11 bases not matched to a gene; V was cut back by 3 bases and J by 0 bases. The CDR3 sequence is 19 residues long. CDR3 nucleotide sequence: TGCGCCAGCAGCCACCCCCCCGGGACAGGGGATTATAGCAATCAGCCCCAGCATTTT. As protein: CASSHPPGTGDYSNQPQHF.

V usage is TRBV6-5 and J usage is TRBJ2-7; TRBD1 agrees at 9 bases. Looked up from germline, CDR1 is MNHEY and CDR2 is SVGAGI. V shed 3 bases and J 3 bases; nucleotides not matched to a gene: 6. The CDR3 runs 15 residues. The DNA of the CDR3 is TGTGCCAGCAGTTATACAGGGGGCGGAGGCTACGAGCAGTACTTC. Translated, it gives CASSYTGGGGYEQYF.

The chain uses TRBV5-6 and TRBJ1-5; D may be TRBD1 (6 bases). The V and J ends lost 1 base and 6 bases respectively, with 17 bases between them. Germline assignment: CDR1 SGHDT and CDR2 YYEEEE. The CDR3 sequence is 16 residues long. DNA of the CDR3: TGTGCCAGCAGCTTGTTTGCAGGGGAGGGGGGTCAGCCCCAGCATTTT. Protein product: CASSLFAGEGGQPQHF.

The V gene is TRBV10-2, the J gene TRBJ2-7, with TRBD2 matching 8 bases. Trimming took 2 bases from V and 2 from J; bases not matched to a gene: 8. CDR1 is WSHSY, CDR2 SAAADI, per germline. This CDR3 is built from 16 residues. The CDR3, as DNA: TGCGCCAGCAGTGAGGGTCGGGGGGGCCGGACCTACGAGCAGTACTTC. Protein product: CASSEGRGGRTYEQYF.

The chain uses TRBV5-1 and TRBJ2-3; D possibly corresponds to TRBD1 (5 bases). The CDR3 runs to 20 residues. Germline-derived CDR1 and CDR2 are SGHRS and YFSETQ. V was clipped by 2 bases and J by 0 bases, with 25 bases between them. CDR3 region: CASSFLVRPTGTISTDTQYF. The CDR3 coding sequence is TGCGCCAGCAGCTTTTTGGTTCGGCCCACAGGTACCATTAGCACAGATACGCAGTATTTT.

To note about this clone: The sample carries other DNA sequences with the same CDR3. The CDR3 coding sequence is TGTGCCATCAGTGAGTCTCGGGGGTTGGGCACTGAAGCTTTCTTT. It is translated as CAISESRGLGTEAFF. J is TRBJ1-1 and V is TRBV10-3; D perhaps matches TRBD1 (5 bases). The germline V gene has CDR1 ENHRY and CDR2 SYGVKD. The CDR3 is 15 amino acids. Trimming left V 0 bases short and J 4 bases short, with 12 bases between.

Remarks on this clone: Other nucleotide sequences from this sample produce the same CDR3. This chain links TRBV2 with TRBJ2-3; 10 nucleotides agree with TRBD2. CDR1 and CDR2 from the germline V gene are SNHLY and FYNNEI. CDR3 length: 15 residues. J lost 6 bases, V lost 3 bases, and 6 bases had no gene match. CDR3 loop: CASSDGLAGADTQYF. CDR3 sequence (DNA): TGTGCCAGCAGTGACGGGCTAGCGGGAGCGGATACGCAGTATTTT.

This chain uses TRBV2 with TRBJ1-1; D possibly corresponds to TRBD1 (6 bases). V was pared by 6 bases and J by 10 bases, with 15 bases between. The CDR3 is made up of 12 amino acids. Germline V gene data show CDR1 as SNHLY and CDR2 as FYNNEI. The chain's CDR3 is CASRTTGSGAFF. The CDR3 DNA is TGTGCCAGCAGAACCACAGGGTCGGGAGCTTTCTTT.

As concerns this clone: The same CDR3 also results from other DNA sequences found in this sample. The rearrangement joins TRBV27 to TRBJ1-6, with D hard to call. Looked up from germline, CDR1 is MNHEY and CDR2 is SMNVEV (reference sequence). The CDR3 extends over 14 amino acids. Trimming left V 6 bases short and J 2 bases short, with 8 bases between. CDR3 sequence: CASSLGTYNSPLHF. CDR3 DNA sequence: TGTGCCAGCAGCCTTGGGACCTATAATTCACCCCTCCACTTT.

The V and J genes are TRBV10-3 and TRBJ1-2; 7 bases agree with TRBD1. V trimming: 0 bases; J trimming: 8 bases; junction bases outside the gene matches: 9. The CDR3 is 15 residues long. Germline lookup yields CDR1 ENHRY and CDR2 SYGVKD. The CDR3 sequence is CAISESGGRFGGYTF. DNA for the CDR3: TGTGCCATCAGTGAGTCAGGGGGCCGGTTTGGAGGCTACACCTTC.

V usage is TRBV7-9 and J usage is TRBJ1-2; D is possibly TRBD1 (6 bases). Germline V lookup: CDR1 SEHNR, CDR2 FQNEAQ (reference sequence). The CDR3 loop spans 14 amino acids. V shed 1 base and J shed 6 bases, with 12 bases lying between them. The CDR3 DNA follows: TGTGCCAGCAGCTTAGTCGAGGGGGGGAATGGCTACACCTTC. This encodes CASSLVEGGNGYTF.